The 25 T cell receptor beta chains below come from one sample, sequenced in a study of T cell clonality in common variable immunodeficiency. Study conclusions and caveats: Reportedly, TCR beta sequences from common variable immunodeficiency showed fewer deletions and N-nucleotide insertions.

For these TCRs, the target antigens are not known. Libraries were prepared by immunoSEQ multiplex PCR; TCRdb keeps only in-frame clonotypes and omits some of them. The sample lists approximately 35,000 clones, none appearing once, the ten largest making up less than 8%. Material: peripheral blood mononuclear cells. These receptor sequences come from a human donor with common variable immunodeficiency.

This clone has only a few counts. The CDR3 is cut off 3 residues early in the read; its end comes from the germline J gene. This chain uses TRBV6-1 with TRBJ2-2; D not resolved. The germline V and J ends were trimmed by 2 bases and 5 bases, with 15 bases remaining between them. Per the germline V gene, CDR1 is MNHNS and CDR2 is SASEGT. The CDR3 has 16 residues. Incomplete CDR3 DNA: TGTGCCAGCAGTGAACTGGCATCAAGGCAGACCGGGGAG. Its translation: CASSELASRQTGE. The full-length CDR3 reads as CASSELASRQTGELFF.

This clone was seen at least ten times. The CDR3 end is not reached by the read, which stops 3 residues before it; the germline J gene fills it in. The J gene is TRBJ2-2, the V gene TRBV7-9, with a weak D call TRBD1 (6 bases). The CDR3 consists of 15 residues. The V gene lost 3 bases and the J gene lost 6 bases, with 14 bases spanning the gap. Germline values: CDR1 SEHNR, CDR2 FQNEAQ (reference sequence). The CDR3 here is CASSFFRGEAGELFF. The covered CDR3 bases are TGTGCCAGCAGCTTTTTCAGGGGCGAGGCCGGGGAG.

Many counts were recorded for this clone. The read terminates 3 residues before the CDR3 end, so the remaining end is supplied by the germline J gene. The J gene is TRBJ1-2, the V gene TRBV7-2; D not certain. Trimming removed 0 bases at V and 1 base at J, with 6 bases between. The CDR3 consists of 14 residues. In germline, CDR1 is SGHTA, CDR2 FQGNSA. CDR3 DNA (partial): TGTGCCAGCAGCTTAGCCGGGGTTAACTATGGC. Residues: CASSLAGVNYG. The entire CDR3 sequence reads CASSLAGVNYGYTF.

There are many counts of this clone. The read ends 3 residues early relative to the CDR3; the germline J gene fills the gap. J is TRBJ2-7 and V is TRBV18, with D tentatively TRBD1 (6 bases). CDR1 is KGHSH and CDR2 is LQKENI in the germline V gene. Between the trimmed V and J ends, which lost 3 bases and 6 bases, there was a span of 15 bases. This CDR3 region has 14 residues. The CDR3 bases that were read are TGTGCCAGCTCACCGCAGGGGAAAGGAAGCGAG. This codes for CASSPQGKGSE. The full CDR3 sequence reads CASSPQGKGSEQYF.

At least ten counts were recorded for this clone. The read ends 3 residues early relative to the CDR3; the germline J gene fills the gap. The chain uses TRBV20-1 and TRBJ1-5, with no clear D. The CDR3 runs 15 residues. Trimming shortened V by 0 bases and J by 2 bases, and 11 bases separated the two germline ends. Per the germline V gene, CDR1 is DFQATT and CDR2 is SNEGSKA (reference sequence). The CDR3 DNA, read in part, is TGCAGTGCTAGAGATTCCTCAGGCGGCAATCAGCCC. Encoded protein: CSARDSSGGNQP. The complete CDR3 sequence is CSARDSSGGNQPQHF.

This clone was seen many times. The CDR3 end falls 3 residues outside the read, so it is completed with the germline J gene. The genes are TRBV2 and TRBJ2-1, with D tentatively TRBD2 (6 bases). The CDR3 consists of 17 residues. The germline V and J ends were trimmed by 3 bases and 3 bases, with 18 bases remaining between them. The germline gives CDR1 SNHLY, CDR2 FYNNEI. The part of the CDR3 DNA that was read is TGTGCCAGCAGTGATGCCCACAGCGGGCCGATCTACAATGAG. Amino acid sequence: CASSDAHSGPIYNE. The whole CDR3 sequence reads CASSDAHSGPIYNEQFF.

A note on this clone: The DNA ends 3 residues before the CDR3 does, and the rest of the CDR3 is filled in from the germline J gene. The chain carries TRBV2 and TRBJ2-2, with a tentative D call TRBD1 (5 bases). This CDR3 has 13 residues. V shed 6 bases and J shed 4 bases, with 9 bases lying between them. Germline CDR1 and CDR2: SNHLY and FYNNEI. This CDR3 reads CASRQGFTGELFF. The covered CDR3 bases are TGTGCCAGCAGGCAGGGTTTCACCGGGGAG.

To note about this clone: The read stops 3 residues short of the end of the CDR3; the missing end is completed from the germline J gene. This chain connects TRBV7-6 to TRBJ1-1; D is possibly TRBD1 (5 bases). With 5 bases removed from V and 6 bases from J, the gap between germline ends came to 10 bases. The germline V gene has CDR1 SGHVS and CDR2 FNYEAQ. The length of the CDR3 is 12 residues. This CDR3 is CASSPIQAEAFF. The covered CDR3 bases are TGTGCCAGCAGCCCCATACAGGCTGAA.

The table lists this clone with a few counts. CDR3 bases read: TGCGCCAGCAGCTTGGGACAGAACCAAGAGACC. Protein product: CASSLGQNQET. The CDR3 as a whole reads CASSLGQNQETQYF. The chain links TRBV5-1 to TRBJ2-5; possible D gene TRBD1, 5 bases. The observed sequence ends 3 residues before the CDR3 terminus, with the missing tail filled in from the germline J gene. This CDR3 has 14 residues. Trimming left V 0 bases short and J 0 bases short, with 6 bases between. Germline CDR1 reads SGHRS; CDR2 reads YFSETQ.

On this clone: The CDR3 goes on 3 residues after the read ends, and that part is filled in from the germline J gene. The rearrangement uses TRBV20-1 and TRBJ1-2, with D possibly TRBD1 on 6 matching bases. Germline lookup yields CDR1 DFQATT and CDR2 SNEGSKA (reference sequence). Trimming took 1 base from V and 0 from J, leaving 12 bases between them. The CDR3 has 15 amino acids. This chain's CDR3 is CSARGTENSNYGYTF. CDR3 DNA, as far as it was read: TGCAGTGCTAGAGGGACAGAAAACTCTAACTATGGC.

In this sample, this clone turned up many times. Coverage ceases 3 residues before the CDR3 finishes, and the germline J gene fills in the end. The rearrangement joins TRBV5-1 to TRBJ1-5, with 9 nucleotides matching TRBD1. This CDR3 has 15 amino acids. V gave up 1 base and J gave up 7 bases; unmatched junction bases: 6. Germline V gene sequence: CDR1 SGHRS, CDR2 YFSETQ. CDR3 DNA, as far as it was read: TGCGCCAGCAGCTTGTCGGGACAGGGCGGCCAGCCC. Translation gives CASSLSGQGGQP. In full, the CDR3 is CASSLSGQGGQPQHF.

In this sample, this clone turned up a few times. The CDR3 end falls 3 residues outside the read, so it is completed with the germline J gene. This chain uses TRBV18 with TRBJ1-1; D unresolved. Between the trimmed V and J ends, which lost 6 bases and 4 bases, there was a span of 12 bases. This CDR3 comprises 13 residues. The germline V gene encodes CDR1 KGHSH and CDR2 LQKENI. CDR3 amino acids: CASSPNGGTEAFF. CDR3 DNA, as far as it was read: TGTGCCAGCTCGCCGAATGGCGGCACTGAA.

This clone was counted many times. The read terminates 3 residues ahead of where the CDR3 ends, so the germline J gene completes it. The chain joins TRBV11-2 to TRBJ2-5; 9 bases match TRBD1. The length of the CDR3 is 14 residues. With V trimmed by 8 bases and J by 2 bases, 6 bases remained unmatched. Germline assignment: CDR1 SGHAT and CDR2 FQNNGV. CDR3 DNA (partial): TGTGCCAGCGCCAGGGGGACAGGGCAAGAGACC. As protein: CASARGTGQET. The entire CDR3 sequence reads CASARGTGQETQYF.

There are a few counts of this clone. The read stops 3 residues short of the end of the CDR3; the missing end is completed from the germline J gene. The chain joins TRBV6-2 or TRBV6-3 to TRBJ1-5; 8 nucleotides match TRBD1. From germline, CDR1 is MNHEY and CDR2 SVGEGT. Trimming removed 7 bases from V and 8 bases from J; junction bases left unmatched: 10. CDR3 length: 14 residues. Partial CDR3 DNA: TGTGCCAGCATGGCAGGGGGCGTTTTTGAGCCC. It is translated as CASMAGGVFEP. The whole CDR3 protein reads CASMAGGVFEPQHF.

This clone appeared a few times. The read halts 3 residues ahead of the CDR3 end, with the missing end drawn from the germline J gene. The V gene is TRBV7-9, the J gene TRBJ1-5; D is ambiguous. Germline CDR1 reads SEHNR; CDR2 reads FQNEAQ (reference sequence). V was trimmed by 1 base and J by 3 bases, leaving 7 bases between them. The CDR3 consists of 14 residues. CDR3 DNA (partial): TGTGCCAGCAGCTTAGGGGCAGACAATCAGCCC. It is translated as CASSLGADNQP. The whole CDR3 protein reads CASSLGADNQPQHF.

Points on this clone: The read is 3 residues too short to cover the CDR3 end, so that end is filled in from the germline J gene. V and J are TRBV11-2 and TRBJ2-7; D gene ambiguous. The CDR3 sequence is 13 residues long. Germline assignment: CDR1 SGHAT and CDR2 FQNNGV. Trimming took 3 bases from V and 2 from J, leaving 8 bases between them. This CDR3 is CASSFRQAYEQYF. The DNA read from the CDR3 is TGTGCCAGCAGCTTTAGGCAGGCCTACGAG.

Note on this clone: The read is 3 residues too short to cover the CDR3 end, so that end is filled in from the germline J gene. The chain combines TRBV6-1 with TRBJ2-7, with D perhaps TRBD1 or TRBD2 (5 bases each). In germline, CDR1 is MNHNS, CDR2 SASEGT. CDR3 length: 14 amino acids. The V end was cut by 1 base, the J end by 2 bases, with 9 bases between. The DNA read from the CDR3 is TGTGCCAGCAGTGAAGAGAGGGGTCCCTACGAG. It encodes CASSEERGPYE. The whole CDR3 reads CASSEERGPYEQYF.

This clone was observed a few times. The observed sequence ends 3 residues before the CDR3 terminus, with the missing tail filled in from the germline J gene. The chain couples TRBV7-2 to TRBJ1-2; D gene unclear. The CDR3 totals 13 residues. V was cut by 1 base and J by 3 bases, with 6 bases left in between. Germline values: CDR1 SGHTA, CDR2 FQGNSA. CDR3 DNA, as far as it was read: TGTGCCAGCAGCTTAGGACGGGACTATGGC. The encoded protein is CASSLGRDYG. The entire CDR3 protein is CASSLGRDYGYTF.

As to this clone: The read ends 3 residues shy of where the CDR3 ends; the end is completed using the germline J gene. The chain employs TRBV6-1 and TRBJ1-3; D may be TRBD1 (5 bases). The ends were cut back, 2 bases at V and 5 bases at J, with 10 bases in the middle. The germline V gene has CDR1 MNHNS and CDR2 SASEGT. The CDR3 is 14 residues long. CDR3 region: CASSELRQRNTIYF. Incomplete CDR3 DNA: TGTGCCAGCAGTGAACTGAGACAGCGAAACACC.

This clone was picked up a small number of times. CDR3 loop: CASRVLSGGSYEQYF. The sequenced part of the CDR3 DNA is TGTGCCAGCAGGGTCCTTAGCGGGGGTTCCTACGAG. This chain links TRBV6-2 or TRBV6-3 with TRBJ2-7; 9 nucleotides match TRBD2. The read comes to an end 3 residues before the CDR3 does, leaving the germline J gene to fill in the end. The germline V gene has CDR1 MNHEY and CDR2 SVGEGT. The CDR3 runs to 15 residues. The V and J ends lost 6 bases and 1 base, in that order; junction bases with no gene match: 7.

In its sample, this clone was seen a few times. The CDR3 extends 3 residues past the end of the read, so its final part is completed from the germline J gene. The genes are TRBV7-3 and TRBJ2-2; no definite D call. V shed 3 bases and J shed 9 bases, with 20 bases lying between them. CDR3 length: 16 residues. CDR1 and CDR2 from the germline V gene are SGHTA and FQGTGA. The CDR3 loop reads CASSFLFPGRPRELFF. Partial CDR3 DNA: TGTGCCAGCAGCTTTCTGTTTCCGGGTCGTCCCAGGGAG.

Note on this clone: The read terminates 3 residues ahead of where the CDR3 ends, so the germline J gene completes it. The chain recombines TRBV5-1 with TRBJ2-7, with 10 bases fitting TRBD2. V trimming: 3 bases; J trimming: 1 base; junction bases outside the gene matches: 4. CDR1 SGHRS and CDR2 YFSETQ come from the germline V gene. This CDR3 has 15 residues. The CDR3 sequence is CASSSHSGGSYEQYF. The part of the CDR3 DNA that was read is TGCGCCAGCAGCTCCCATAGCGGGGGGTCCTACGAG.

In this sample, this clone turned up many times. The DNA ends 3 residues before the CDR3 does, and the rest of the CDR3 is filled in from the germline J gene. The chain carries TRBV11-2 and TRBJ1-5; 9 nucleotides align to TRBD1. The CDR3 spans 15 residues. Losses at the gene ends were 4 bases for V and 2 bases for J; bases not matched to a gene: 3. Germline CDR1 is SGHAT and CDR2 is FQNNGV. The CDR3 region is CASSSGQGGNQPQHF. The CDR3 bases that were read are TGTGCCAGCAGCTCGGGACAGGGCGGCAATCAGCCC.

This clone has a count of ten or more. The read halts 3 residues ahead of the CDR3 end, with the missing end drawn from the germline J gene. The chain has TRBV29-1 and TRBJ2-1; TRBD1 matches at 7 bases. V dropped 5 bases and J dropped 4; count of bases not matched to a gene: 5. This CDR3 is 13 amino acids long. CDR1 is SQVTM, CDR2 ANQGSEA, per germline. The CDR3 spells CSVKGAYYNEQFF. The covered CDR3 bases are TGCAGCGTTAAGGGGGCTTATTACAATGAG.

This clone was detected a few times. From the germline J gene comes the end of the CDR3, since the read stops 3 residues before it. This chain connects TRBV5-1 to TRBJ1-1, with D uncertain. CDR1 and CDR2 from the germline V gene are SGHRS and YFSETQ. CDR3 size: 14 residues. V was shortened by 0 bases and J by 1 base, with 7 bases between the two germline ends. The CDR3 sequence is CASSLVAGNTEAFF. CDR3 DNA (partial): TGCGCCAGCAGCTTGGTGGCAGGGAACACTGAA.